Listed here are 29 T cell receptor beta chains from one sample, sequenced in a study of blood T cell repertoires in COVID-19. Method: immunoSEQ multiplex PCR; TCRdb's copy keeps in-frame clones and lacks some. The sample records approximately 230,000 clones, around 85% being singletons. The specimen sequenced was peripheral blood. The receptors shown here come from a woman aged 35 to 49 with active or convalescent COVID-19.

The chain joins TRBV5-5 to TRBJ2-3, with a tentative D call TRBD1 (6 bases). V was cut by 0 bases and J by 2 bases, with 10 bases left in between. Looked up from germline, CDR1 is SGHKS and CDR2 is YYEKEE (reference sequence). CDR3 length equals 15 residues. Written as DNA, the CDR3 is TGTGCCAGCAGCTTGGCAGGGGCCTTCACAGATACGCAGTATTTT. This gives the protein CASSLAGAFTDTQYF.

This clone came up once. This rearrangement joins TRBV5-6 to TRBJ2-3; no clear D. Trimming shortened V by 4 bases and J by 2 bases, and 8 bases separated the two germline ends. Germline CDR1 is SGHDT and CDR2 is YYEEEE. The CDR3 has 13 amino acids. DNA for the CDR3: TGTGCCAGCAGCGCAGACTTCACAGATACGCAGTATTTT. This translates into CASSADFTDTQYF.

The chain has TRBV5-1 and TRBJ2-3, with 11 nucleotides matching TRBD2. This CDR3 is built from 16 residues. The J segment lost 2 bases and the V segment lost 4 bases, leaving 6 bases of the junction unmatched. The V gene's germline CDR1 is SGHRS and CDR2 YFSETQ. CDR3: CASSGNSGGATDTQYF. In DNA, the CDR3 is TGCGCCAGCAGCGGGAATAGCGGGGGGGCCACAGATACGCAGTATTTT.

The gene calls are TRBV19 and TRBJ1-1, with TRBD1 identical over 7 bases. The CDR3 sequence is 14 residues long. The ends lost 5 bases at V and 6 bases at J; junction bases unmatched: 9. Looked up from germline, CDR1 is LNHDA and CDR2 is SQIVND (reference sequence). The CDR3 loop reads CASSSPGQLSEAFF. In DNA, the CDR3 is TGTGCCAGTAGTTCACCGGGACAGCTTTCTGAAGCTTTCTTT. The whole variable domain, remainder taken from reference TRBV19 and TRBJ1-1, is DGGITQSPKYLFRKEGQNVTLSCEQNLNHDAMYWYRQDPGQGLRLIYYSQIVNDFQKGDIAEGYSVSREKKESFPLTVTSAQKNPTAFYLCASSSPGQLSEAFFGQGTRLTVV.

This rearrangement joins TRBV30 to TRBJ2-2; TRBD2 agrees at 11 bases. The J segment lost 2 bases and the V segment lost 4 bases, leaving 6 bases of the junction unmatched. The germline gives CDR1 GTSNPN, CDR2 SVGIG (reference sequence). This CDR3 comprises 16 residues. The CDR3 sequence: CAWIGLAGSNTGELFF. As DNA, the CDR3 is TGTGCCTGGATCGGACTAGCGGGTTCCAACACCGGGGAGCTGTTTTTT.

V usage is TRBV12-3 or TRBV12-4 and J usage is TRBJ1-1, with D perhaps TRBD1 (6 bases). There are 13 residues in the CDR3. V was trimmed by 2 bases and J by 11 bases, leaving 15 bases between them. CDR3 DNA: TGTGCCAGCAGTTTATCGACAGGACGCTATGCTTTCTTT. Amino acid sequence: CASSLSTGRYAFF.

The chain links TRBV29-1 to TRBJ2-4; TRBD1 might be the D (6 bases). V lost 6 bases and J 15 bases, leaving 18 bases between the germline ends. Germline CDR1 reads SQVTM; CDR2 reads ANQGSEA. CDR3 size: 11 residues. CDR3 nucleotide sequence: TGCAGCGTAGAACAGGGCTCTCGGGCGTACTTC. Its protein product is CSVEQGSRAYF.

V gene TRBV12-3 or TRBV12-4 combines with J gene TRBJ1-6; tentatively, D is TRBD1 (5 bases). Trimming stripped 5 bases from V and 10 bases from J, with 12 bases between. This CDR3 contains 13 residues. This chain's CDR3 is CASSPRDVSPLHF. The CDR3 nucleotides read TGTGCCAGCAGTCCGCGGGACGTGTCACCCCTCCACTTT.

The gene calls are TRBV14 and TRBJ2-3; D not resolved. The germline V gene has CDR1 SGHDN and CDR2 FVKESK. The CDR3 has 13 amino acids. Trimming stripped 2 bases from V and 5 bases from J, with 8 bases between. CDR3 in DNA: TGTGCCAGCAGCCAAACAACCCGAGATACGCAGTATTTT. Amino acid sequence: CASSQTTRDTQYF.

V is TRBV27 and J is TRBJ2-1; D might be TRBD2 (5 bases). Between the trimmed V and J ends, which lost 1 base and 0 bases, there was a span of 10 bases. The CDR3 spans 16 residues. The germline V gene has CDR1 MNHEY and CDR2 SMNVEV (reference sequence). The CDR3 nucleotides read TGTGCCAGCAGTTTATTGGCGGGCAGCTCCTACAATGAGCAGTTCTTC. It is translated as CASSLLAGSSYNEQFF.

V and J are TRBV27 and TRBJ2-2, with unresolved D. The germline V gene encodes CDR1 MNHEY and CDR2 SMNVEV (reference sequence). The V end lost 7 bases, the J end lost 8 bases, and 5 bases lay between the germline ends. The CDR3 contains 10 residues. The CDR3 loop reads CASIQGELFF. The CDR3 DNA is TGTGCCAGCATCCAGGGGGAGCTGTTTTTT.

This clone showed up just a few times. For the CDR3, the DNA is TGTGCCAGCAGCCCCGGGGTTAATTCACCCCTCCACTTT. Translating gives CASSPGVNSPLHF. The rearrangement uses TRBV11-2 and TRBJ1-6; D gene unclear. CDR1 and CDR2 (germline): SGHAT, FQNNGV. CDR3 length equals 13 residues. V was cut by 5 bases and J by 6 bases, with 8 bases left in between.

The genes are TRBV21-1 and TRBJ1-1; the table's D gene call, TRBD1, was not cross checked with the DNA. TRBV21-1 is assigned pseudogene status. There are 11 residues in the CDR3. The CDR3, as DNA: TGTGCCGTTTTACAGGACACTGAAGCTTTCTTT. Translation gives CAVLQDTEAFF.

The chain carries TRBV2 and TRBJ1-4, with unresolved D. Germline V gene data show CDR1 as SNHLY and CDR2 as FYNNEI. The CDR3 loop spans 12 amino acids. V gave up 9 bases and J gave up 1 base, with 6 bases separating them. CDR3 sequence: CARRRTNEKLFF. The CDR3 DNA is TGTGCCAGGAGGAGAACTAATGAAAAACTGTTTTTT.

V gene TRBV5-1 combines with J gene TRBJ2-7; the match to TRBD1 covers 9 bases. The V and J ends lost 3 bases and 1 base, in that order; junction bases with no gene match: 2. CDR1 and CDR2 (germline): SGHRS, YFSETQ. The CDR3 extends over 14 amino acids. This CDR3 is CASSSGTGSYEQYV. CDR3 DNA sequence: TGCGCCAGCAGCTCCGGGACAGGGTCCTACGAGCAGTACGTC.

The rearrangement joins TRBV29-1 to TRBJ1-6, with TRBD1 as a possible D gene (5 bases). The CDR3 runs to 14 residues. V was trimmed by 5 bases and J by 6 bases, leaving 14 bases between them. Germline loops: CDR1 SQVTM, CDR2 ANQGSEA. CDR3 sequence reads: CSVKEGFGNSPLHF. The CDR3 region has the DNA TGCAGCGTTAAGGAGGGGTTCGGTAATTCACCCCTCCACTTT.

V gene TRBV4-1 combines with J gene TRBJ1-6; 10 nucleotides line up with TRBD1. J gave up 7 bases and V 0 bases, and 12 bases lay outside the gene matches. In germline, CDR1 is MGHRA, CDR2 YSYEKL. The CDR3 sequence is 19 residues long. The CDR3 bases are TGCGCCAGCAGCCAAGATAGTTACCCGGGACAGGGGCTAAATTCACCCCTCCACTTT. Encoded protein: CASSQDSYPGQGLNSPLHF.

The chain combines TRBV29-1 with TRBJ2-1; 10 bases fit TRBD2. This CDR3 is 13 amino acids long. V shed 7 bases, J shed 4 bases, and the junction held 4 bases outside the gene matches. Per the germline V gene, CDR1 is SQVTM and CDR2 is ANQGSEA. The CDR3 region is CSGKRGGYNEQFF. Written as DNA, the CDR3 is TGCAGCGGGAAGCGGGGGGGTTACAATGAGCAGTTCTTC.

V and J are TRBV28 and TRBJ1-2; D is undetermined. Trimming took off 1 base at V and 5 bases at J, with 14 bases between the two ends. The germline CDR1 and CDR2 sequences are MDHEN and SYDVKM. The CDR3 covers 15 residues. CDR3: CASSLLAFPGYGYTF. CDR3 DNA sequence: TGTGCCAGCAGTTTATTGGCCTTCCCGGGGTATGGCTACACCTTC.

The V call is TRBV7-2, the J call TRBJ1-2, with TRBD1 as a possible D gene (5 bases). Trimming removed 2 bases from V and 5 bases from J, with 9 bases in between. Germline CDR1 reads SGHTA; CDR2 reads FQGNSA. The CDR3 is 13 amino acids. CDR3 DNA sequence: TGTGCCAGCAGCTTAAGCAGGGATTATGGCTACACCTTC. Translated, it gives CASSLSRDYGYTF.

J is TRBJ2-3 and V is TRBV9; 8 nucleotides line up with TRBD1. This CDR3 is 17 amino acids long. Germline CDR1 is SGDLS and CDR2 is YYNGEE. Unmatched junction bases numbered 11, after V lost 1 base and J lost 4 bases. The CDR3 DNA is TGTGCCAGCAGCGTAAAATCGCCTGGGACAGGATCAGATACGCAGTATTTT. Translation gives CASSVKSPGTGSDTQYF.

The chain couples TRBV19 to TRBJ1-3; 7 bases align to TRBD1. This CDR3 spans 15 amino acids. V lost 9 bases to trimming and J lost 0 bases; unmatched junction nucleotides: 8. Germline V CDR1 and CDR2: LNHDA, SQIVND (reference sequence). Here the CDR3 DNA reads TGTGCCAGCATGGCCGGGACAGCCTCTGGAAACACCATATATTTT. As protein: CASMAGTASGNTIYF. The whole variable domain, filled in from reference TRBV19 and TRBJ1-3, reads DGGITQSPKYLFRKEGQNVTLSCEQNLNHDAMYWYRQDPGQGLRLIYYSQIVNDFQKGDIAEGYSVSREKKESFPLTVTSAQKNPTAFYLCASMAGTASGNTIYFGEGSWLTVV.

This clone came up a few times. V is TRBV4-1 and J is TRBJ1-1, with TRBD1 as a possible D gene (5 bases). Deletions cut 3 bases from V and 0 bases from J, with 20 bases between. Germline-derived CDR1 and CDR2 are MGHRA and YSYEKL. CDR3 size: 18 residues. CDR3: CASSQGEQVGIVNTEAFF. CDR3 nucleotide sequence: TGCGCCAGCAGCCAGGGCGAACAGGTGGGGATTGTGAACACTGAAGCTTTCTTT.

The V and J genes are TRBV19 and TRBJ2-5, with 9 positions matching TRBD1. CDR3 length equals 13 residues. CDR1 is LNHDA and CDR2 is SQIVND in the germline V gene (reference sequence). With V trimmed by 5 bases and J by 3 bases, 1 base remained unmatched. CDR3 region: CASSGQGKETQYF. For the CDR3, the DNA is TGTGCCAGTAGTGGACAGGGGAAAGAGACCCAGTACTTC.

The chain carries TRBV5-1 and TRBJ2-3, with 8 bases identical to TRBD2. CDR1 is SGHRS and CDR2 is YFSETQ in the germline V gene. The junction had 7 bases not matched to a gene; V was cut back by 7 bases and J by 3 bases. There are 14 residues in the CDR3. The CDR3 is CASRETSGTDTQYF. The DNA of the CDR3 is TGCGCCAGCCGCGAAACTAGCGGAACAGATACGCAGTATTTT.

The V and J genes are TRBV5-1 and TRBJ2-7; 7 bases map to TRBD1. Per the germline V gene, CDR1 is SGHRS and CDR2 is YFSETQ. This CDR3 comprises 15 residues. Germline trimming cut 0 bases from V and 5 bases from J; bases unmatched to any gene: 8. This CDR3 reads CASSLGGTANDEQYF. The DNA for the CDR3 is TGCGCCAGCAGCTTGGGAGGGACAGCGAACGACGAGCAGTACTTC.

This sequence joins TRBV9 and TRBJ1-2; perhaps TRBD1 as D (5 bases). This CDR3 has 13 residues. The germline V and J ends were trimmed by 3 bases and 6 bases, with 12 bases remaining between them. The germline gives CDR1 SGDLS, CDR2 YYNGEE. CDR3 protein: CASSARQWNGYTF. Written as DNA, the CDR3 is TGTGCCAGCAGCGCCCGACAGTGGAATGGCTACACCTTC.

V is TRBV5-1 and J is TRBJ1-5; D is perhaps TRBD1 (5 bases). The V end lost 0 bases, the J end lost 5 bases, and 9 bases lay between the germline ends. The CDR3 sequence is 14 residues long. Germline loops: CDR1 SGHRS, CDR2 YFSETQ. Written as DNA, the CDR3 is TGCGCCAGCAGCTTGGCCGGGGGGTATCAGCCCCAGCATTTT. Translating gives CASSLAGGYQPQHF.

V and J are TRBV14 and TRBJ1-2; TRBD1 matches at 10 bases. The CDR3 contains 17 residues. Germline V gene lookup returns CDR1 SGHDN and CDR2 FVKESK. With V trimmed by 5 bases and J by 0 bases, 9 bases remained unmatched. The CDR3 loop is CASSSRQGALANYGYTF. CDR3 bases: TGTGCCAGCAGCTCTCGACAGGGGGCCTTAGCTAACTATGGCTACACCTTC.